This T cell receptor (beta chain) was sequenced during a study of blood T cell repertoires in COVID-19. Profiling relied on immunoSEQ multiplex PCR, and the TCRdb table lists in-frame clones only, not all of them. The profile shows approximately 150,000 clones, over 85% of them singletons. The V segment lost 4 bases and the J segment 3 bases; nucleotides outside the gene matches: 7. Germline CDR1 SGDLS, CDR2 YYNGEE. CDR3 size: 16 residues. The material sequenced was peripheral blood. This receptor was identified in a human donor in a cohort sampled during active COVID-19. This chain joins TRBV9 and TRBJ2-1, with TRBD2 matching 10 bases. CDR3 protein: CASSPRVAGGYNEQFF. In DNA form, the CDR3 reads TGTGCCAGCAGCCCAAGGGTAGCGGGGGGCTACAATGAGCAGTTCTTC.